The 28 T cell receptor beta chains reported below all come from one sample, sequenced in a study of cytomegalovirus exposure and HLA in healthy donors. The PCR made use of 60 Vbeta and 13 Jbeta primers. Clones were read by immunoSEQ multiplex PCR, and TCRdb kept only the in-frame ones, dropping some. The sample shows around 280,000 clones, around 90% of them seen only once. Source material: PBMCs. All receptors derive from a woman aged 18-29 years in good health and CMV-seronegative.

In DNA form, the CDR3 reads TGTGCCAGCAGGCAGGGGGCGTCCTACGAGCAGTACTTC. It codes for CASRQGASYEQYF. The V and J genes are TRBV6-5 and TRBJ2-7, with 8 positions matching TRBD1. The germline CDR1 and CDR2 sequences are MNHEY and SVGAGI. The junction had 2 bases not matched to a gene; V was cut back by 6 bases and J by 1 base. There are 13 residues in the CDR3.

The chain recombines TRBV9 with TRBJ1-1; maybe TRBD1 (6 bases). Trimming left V 4 bases short and J 4 bases short, with 14 bases between. This CDR3 comprises 14 residues. Germline values: CDR1 SGDLS, CDR2 YYNGEE. CDR3 residues: CASSPRTELTEAFF. The CDR3 nucleotides are TGTGCCAGCAGCCCCCGGACAGAACTCACTGAAGCTTTCTTT.

The table lists this clone with a count of one. The J gene is TRBJ2-7, the V gene TRBV14; TRBD2 agrees at 7 bases. The length of the CDR3 is 20 residues. From germline, CDR1 is SGHDN and CDR2 FVKESK. V was pared by 0 bases and J by 4 bases, with 21 bases of the junction left unmatched. The DNA of the CDR3 is TGTGCCAGCAGCCAAGAACAAAGGCCGGGAGGCCCCTTATTTCCTTACGAGCAGTACTTC. Translating gives CASSQEQRPGGPLFPYEQYF.

A note on this clone: The sample carries other DNA sequences with the same CDR3. The chain is built from TRBV5-1 and TRBJ1-1; tentatively, D is TRBD1 (6 bases). The ends were cut back, 1 base at V and 1 base at J, with 11 bases in the middle. The CDR3 spans 15 residues. Germline CDR1 SGHRS, CDR2 YFSETQ. This chain's CDR3 is CASSLTRQANTEAFF. CDR3 sequence (DNA): TGCGCCAGCAGCTTGACTAGACAGGCGAACACTGAAGCTTTCTTT.

This clone was seen a few times. The rearrangement uses TRBV6-1 and TRBJ2-7, with D possibly TRBD1 on 6 matching bases. The V gene lost 7 bases and the J gene lost 2 bases, with 15 bases spanning the gap. Germline CDR1 reads MNHNS; CDR2 reads SASEGT. The CDR3 contains 14 residues. CDR3 loop: CASTQTGITYEQYF. The CDR3 coding sequence is TGTGCCAGCACCCAGACAGGAATTACCTACGAGCAGTACTTC.

This clone was detected only a few times. V usage is TRBV5-4 and J usage is TRBJ1-6; the D gene is possibly TRBD1 (6 bases). The CDR3 sequence is 14 residues long. CDR1 is SGHNT, CDR2 YYREEE, per germline (reference sequence). The V end was cut by 5 bases, the J end by 6 bases, with 12 bases between. The chain's CDR3 is CASRSQGPNSPLHF. CDR3 nucleotide sequence: TGTGCCAGCAGATCACAGGGCCCTAATTCACCCCTCCACTTT. Full variable domain (remainder filled in from reference TRBV5-4 and TRBJ1-6): ETGVTQSPTHLIKTRGQQVTLRCSSQSGHNTVSWYQQALGQGPQFIFQYYREEENGRGNFPPRFSGLQFPNYSSELNVNALELDDSALYLCASRSQGPNSPLHFGNGTRLTVT.

This chain connects TRBV6-1 to TRBJ1-6; 7 nucleotides match TRBD1. The ends lost 7 bases at V and 7 bases at J; junction bases unmatched: 7. The germline V gene encodes CDR1 MNHNS and CDR2 SASEGT. The length of the CDR3 is 14 residues. For the CDR3, the DNA is TGTGCCAGCACTTGGACAGGACTGAATTCACCCCTCCACTTT. This sequence encodes CASTWTGLNSPLHF.

The chain recombines TRBV30 with TRBJ2-7; TRBD1 is a possible D gene (6 bases). V lost 8 bases to trimming and J lost 7 bases, with 18 bases between them. The CDR3 consists of 12 residues. Germline CDR1 reads GTSNPN; CDR2 reads SVGIG (reference sequence). This CDR3 is CARTRGSREQYF. CDR3 nucleotide sequence: TGTGCCCGGACCAGGGGATCTAGGGAGCAGTACTTC. Filled out from reference TRBV30 and TRBJ2-7, the complete variable domain reads SQTIHQWPATLVQPVGSPLSLECTVEGTSNPNLYWYRQAAGRGLQLLFYSVGIGQISSEVPQNLSASRPQDRQFILSSKKLLLSDSGFYLCARTRGSREQYFGPGTRLTVT.

This clone has only one observation. The V and J genes are TRBV11-2 and TRBJ1-2; D is unresolved. V gave up 0 bases and J gave up 10 bases, with 9 bases separating them. The CDR3 runs to 12 residues. The V gene's germline CDR1 is SGHAT and CDR2 FQNNGV. The CDR3 bases are TGTGCCAGCAGCTTAGATATTATGTCCTACACCTTC. This encodes CASSLDIMSYTF.

The chain recombines TRBV7-3 with TRBJ1-1, with a tentative D call TRBD1 (6 bases). CDR1 is SGHTA and CDR2 is FQGTGA in the germline V gene. Trimming removed 3 bases from V and 7 bases from J, with 12 bases in between. The CDR3 is 13 amino acids. As DNA, the CDR3 is TGTGCCAGCAGCTTGTACAGGGAAAATGAAGCTTTCTTT. This sequence encodes CASSLYRENEAFF.

The chain combines TRBV27 with TRBJ1-2, with a weak D call TRBD1 (5 bases). The V end lost 0 bases, the J end lost 4 bases, and 18 bases lay between the germline ends. Per germline, CDR1 MNHEY and CDR2 SMNVEV (reference sequence). The CDR3 extends over 17 amino acids. The CDR3 loop is CASSLSFSGTGVYGYTF. In DNA form, the CDR3 reads TGTGCCAGCAGTTTATCCTTCTCCGGGACGGGAGTCTATGGCTACACCTTC.

The chain uses TRBV11-2 and TRBJ2-4, with D perhaps TRBD1 (5 bases). The CDR3 contains 12 residues. Germline V gene data show CDR1 as SGHAT and CDR2 as FQNNGV. Deletions cut 5 bases from V and 7 bases from J, with 9 bases between. The CDR3: CASSLGANIQYF. The CDR3 DNA is TGTGCCAGCAGCCTAGGGGCCAACATTCAGTACTTC.

This clone was picked up one time. The chain combines TRBV18 with TRBJ2-3, with 8 bases fitting TRBD2. Trimming removed 3 bases from V and 1 base from J; junction bases left unmatched: 0. CDR1 and CDR2 (germline): KGHSH, LQKENI. This CDR3 is 14 amino acids long. CDR3 DNA: TGTGCCAGCTCACCGGGACTAGGCACAGATACGCAGTATTTT. This sequence encodes CASSPGLGTDTQYF.

This clone was observed once. DNA for the CDR3: TGTGCCAGCAGTGTTCGGACAGGGGGTCTTTATTCACCCCTCCACTTT. Protein product: CASSVRTGGLYSPLHF. The V and J genes are TRBV2 and TRBJ1-6; the match to TRBD1 covers 10 bases. Per the germline V gene, CDR1 is SNHLY and CDR2 is FYNNEI. Trimming cost V 4 bases and J 8 bases; bases outside gene matches: 8. This CDR3 spans 16 amino acids. The entire variable domain, with the rest obtained from reference TRBV2 and TRBJ1-6, is as follows: EPEVTQTPSHQVTQMGQEVILRCVPISNHLYFYWYRQILGQKVEFLVSFYNNEISEKSEIFDDQFSVERPDGSNFTLKIRSTKLEDSAMYFCASSVRTGGLYSPLHFGNGTRLTVT.

This rearrangement joins TRBV7-6 to TRBJ1-3; D is possibly TRBD1 (6 bases). CDR3 size: 12 residues. V shed 7 bases and J shed 8 bases, with 12 bases lying between them. The germline gives CDR1 SGHVS, CDR2 FNYEAQ. The CDR3 DNA is TGTGCCAGCACCCTGGACAGCTACACCATATATTTT. It translates to CASTLDSYTIYF.

This chain links TRBV10-3 with TRBJ2-2; 7 nucleotides line up with TRBD2. Germline V lookup: CDR1 ENHRY, CDR2 SYGVKD. The CDR3 totals 16 residues. The V and J ends lost 1 base and 1 base, in that order; junction bases with no gene match: 3. The CDR3 sequence: CAISEFGGENTGELFF. CDR3 DNA sequence: TGTGCCATCAGTGAGTTTGGGGGGGAGAACACCGGGGAGCTGTTTTTT.

This chain's CDR3 is CASRKGEGSNTEAFF. CDR3 sequence (DNA): TGTGCCAGCAGAAAAGGGGAGGGCTCGAACACTGAAGCTTTCTTT. The V and J genes are TRBV6-1 and TRBJ1-1, with D possibly matching TRBD1 (5 bases). CDR1 MNHNS and CDR2 SASEGT come from the germline V gene. V was pared by 6 bases and J by 1 base, with 15 bases between. The CDR3 consists of 15 residues.

This clone has only a few counts. The V gene is TRBV28, the J gene TRBJ2-1; D ambiguous. The germline V gene has CDR1 MDHEN and CDR2 SYDVKM. CDR3 size: 15 residues. Trimming took 9 bases from V and 0 from J, leaving 15 bases between them. CDR3 sequence: CASIDFSSSYNEQFF. In DNA, the CDR3 is TGTGCCAGTATTGATTTTTCGAGCTCCTACAATGAGCAGTTCTTC.

This clone was found a few times. The gene calls are TRBV19 and TRBJ2-7, with 9 bases that match TRBD1. Unmatched junction bases numbered 6, after V lost 4 bases and J lost 5 bases. Germline CDR1 reads LNHDA; CDR2 reads SQIVND (reference sequence). CDR3 length: 14 amino acids. Written as DNA, the CDR3 is TGTGCCAGTAGTAAGGGACAGGGAGTACACGAGCAGTACTTC. Residues: CASSKGQGVHEQYF.

The gene calls are TRBV6-1 and TRBJ1-1; D remains unclear. Trimming shortened V by 2 bases and J by 5 bases, and 12 bases separated the two germline ends. This CDR3 is built from 14 residues. Per the germline V gene, CDR1 is MNHNS and CDR2 is SASEGT. The CDR3 region is CASSERPQLTEAFF. The CDR3 DNA reads TGTGCCAGCAGTGAACGCCCGCAGTTGACTGAAGCTTTCTTT.

The V and J genes are TRBV14 and TRBJ2-2, with D tentatively TRBD1 (6 bases). CDR1 is SGHDN and CDR2 is FVKESK in the germline V gene. There are 14 residues in the CDR3. The V gene lost 4 bases and the J gene lost 3 bases, with 9 bases spanning the gap. The CDR3 nucleotides read TGTGCCAGCAGCCCCGACAGGTACACCGGGGAGCTGTTTTTT. Translation gives CASSPDRYTGELFF.

V gene TRBV27 combines with J gene TRBJ2-5; TRBD1 matches at 7 bases. Germline CDR1 and CDR2: MNHEY and SMNVEV (reference sequence). Trimming cost V 7 bases and J 5 bases; bases outside gene matches: 4. The CDR3 is made up of 12 amino acids. The CDR3: CASKGARETQYF. The CDR3 DNA reads TGTGCCAGCAAGGGGGCCCGGGAGACCCAGTACTTC.

The chain is built from TRBV5-4 and TRBJ2-1; 9 nucleotides agree with TRBD2. J was trimmed by 6 bases and V by 2 bases; bases with no gene match: 3. CDR1 is SGHNT, CDR2 YYREEE, per germline (reference sequence). The CDR3 loop spans 14 amino acids. The CDR3 spells CASSFPRGGNEQFF. CDR3 DNA: TGTGCCAGCAGCTTCCCGCGGGGGGGCAATGAGCAGTTCTTC.

The gene calls are TRBV29-1 and TRBJ2-2, with no clear D. CDR1 SQVTM and CDR2 ANQGSEA come from the germline V gene. This CDR3 has 11 residues. V was pared by 5 bases and J by 2 bases, with 3 bases between. The DNA for the CDR3 is TGCAGCGTTCAAAACACCGGGGAGCTGTTTTTT. It encodes CSVQNTGELFF.

The rearrangement joins TRBV7-8 to TRBJ2-4; 9 bases agree with TRBD2. CDR3 length: 17 amino acids. Unmatched junction bases numbered 11, after V lost 0 bases and J lost 8 bases. In germline, CDR1 is SGHVS, CDR2 FQNEAQ. The CDR3 loop is CASSLASGGLRGDIQYF. The CDR3 DNA reads as TGTGCCAGCAGCTTAGCTAGCGGGGGCCTACGCGGGGACATTCAGTACTTC.

This clone was detected once. The rearrangement joins TRBV20-1 to TRBJ1-5; the D gene is possibly TRBD1 (5 bases). Trimming removed 3 bases at V and 9 bases at J, with 9 bases between. The CDR3 is 11 residues long. CDR1 DFQATT and CDR2 SNEGSKA come from the germline V gene (reference sequence). CDR3 protein: CSASEGAPQHF. CDR3 nucleotide sequence: TGCAGTGCTAGTGAAGGGGCGCCCCAGCATTTT.

Note on this clone: This CDR3 is also generated by other DNA sequences in the sample. The V and J genes are TRBV10-3 and TRBJ1-5, with a tentative D call TRBD1 (5 bases). The germline V gene has CDR1 ENHRY and CDR2 SYGVKD. This CDR3 has 15 residues. V was pared by 3 bases and J by 3 bases, with 12 bases between. The CDR3 here is CAISERQGYNQPQHF. DNA of the CDR3: TGTGCCATCAGTGAAAGGCAGGGATACAATCAGCCCCAGCATTTT.

The table lists this clone with a few counts. V is TRBV5-4 and J is TRBJ2-3, with 8 bases matching TRBD2. The CDR3 consists of 16 residues. V was clipped by 3 bases and J by 2 bases; unmatched bases: 8. From germline, CDR1 is SGHNT and CDR2 YYREEE (reference sequence). The CDR3 DNA reads TGTGCCAGCAGCTCAAAGGGCGGGGGGCACACAGATACGCAGTATTTT. Translated, it gives CASSSKGGGHTDTQYF.